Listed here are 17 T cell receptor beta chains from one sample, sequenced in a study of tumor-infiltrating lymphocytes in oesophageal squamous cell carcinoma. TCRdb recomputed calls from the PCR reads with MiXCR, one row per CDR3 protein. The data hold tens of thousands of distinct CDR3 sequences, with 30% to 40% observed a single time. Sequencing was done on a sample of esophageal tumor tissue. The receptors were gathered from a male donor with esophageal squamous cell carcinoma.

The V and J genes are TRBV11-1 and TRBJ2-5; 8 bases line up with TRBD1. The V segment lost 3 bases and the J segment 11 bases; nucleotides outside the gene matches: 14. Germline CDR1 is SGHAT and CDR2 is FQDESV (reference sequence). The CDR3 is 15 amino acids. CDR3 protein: CASSFGQGTYNEQYF. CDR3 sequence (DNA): TGTGCCAGCAGCTTCGGACAGGGAACCTACAATGAGCAGTACTTC.

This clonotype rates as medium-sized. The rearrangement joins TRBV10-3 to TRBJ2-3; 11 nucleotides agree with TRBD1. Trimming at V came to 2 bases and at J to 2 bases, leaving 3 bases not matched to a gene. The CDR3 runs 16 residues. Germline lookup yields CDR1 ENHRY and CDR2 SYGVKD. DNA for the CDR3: TGTGCCATCAGTGAGGGGACAGGGGGATTCACAGATACGCAGTATTTT. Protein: CAISEGTGGFTDTQYF.

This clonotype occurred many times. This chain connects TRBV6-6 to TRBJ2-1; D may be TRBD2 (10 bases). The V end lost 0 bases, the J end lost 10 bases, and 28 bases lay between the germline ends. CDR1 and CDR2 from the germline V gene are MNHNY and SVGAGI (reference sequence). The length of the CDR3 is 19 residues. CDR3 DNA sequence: TGTGCCAGCAGTTACTCGGGACAGGGTGTAGCGGGGGGACTCTACGAGCAGTTCTTC. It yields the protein CASSYSGQGVAGGLYEQFF.

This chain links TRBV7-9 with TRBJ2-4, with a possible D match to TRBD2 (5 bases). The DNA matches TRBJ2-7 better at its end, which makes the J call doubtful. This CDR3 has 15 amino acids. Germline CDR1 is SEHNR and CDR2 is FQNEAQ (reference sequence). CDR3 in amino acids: CASSSRDHLANEQYF. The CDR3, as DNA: TGTGCCAGCAGCTCCCGGGATCACCTAGCCAACGAGCAGTACTTC.

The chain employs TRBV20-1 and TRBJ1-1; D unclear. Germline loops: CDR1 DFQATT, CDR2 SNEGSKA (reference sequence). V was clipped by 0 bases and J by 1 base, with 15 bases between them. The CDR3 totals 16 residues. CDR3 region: CSARDLTVRTNTEAFF. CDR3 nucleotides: TGCAGTGCTAGAGACCTAACCGTCCGGACGAACACTGAAGCTTTCTTT.

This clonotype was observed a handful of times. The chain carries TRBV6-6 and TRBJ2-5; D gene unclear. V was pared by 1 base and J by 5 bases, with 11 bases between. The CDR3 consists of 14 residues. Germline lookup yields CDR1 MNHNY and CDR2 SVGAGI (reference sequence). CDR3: CASSYYKDTETQYF. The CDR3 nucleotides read TGTGCCAGCAGTTACTATAAGGATACGGAGACCCAGTACTTC.

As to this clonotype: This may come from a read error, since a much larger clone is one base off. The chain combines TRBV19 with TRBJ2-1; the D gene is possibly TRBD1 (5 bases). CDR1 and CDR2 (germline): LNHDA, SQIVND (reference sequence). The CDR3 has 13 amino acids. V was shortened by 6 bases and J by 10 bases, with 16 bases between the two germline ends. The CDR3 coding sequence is TGTGCCAGTAGCTCCAGGGATTCCTACGAGCAGTTCTTC. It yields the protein CASSSRDSYEQFF.

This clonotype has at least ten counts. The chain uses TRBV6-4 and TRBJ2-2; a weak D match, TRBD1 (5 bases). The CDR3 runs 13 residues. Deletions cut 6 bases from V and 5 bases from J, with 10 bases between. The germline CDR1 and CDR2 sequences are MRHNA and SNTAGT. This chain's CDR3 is CASSQQDTGELFF. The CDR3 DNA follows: TGTGCCAGCAGCCAACAGGATACCGGGGAGCTGTTTTTT.

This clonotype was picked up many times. The DNA of the CDR3 is TGTGCCAGCTCACCACCCCCTGTGGGCAATGAGCAGTTCTTC. Translating it yields CASSPPPVGNEQFF. The chain couples TRBV18 to TRBJ2-1, with D unclear. The CDR3 consists of 14 residues. Germline V CDR1 and CDR2: KGHSH, LQKENI. V lost 0 bases and J lost 6, with 9 bases in between.

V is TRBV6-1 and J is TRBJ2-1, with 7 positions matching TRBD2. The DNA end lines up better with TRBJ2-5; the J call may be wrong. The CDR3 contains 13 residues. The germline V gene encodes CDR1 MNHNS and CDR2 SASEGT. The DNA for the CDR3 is TGTGCCAGCAGTGATAGCGGGCGAGAGACCCAGTACTTC. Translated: CASSDSGRETQYF.

CDR3 DNA: TGCGCCAGCAGCCCCCCGGGACTAGCGGGTGAGAATGAGCAGTTCTTC. Protein sequence: CASSPPGLAGENEQFF. The chain employs TRBV5-1 and TRBJ2-3; TRBD2 matches at 12 bases. The J call may be wrong; the DNA end is better matched by TRBJ2-1. Per the germline V gene, CDR1 is SGHRS and CDR2 is YFSETQ. The CDR3 sequence is 16 residues long.

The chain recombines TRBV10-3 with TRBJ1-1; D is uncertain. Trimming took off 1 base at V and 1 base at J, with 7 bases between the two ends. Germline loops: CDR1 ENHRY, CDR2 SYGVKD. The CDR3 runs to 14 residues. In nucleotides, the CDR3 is TGTGCCATCAGTGAGTTAGGGAAGAACACTGAAGCTTTCTTT. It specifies CAISELGKNTEAFF.

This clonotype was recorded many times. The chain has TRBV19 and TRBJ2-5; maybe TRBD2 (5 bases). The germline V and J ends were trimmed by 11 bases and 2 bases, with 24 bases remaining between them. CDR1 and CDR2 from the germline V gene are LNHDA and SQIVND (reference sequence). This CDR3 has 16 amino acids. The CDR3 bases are TGTGCCTCTAGGAGGTCAGGTCTGGTCGCACAAGAGACCCAGTACTTC. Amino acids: CASRRSGLVAQETQYF. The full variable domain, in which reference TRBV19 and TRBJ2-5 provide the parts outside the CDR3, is DGGITQSPKYLFRKEGQNVTLSCEQNLNHDAMYWYRQDPGQGLRLIYYSQIVNDFQKGDIAEGYSVSREKKESFPLTVTSAQKNPTAFYLCASRRSGLVAQETQYFGPGTRLLVL.

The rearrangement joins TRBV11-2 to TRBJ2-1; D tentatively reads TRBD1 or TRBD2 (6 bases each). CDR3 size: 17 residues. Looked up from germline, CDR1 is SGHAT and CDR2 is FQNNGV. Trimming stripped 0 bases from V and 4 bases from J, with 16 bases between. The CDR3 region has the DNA TGTGCCAGCAGCTTAGATCTCGGGGGACATGAGTACAATGAGCAGTTCTTC. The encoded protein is CASSLDLGGHEYNEQFF.

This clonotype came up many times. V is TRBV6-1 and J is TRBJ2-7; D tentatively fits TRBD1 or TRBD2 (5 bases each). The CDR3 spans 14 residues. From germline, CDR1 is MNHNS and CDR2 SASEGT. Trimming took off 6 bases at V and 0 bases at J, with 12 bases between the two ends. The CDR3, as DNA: TGTGCCAGCAGAAGGGACGGTAGCTCCTACGAGCAGTACTTC. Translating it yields CASRRDGSSYEQYF.

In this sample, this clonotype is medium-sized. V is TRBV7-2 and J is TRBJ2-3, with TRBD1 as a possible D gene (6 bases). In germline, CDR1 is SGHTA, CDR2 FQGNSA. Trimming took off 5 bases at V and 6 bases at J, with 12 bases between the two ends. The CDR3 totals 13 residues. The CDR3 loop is CASSPYRDDTQYF. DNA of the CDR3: TGTGCCAGCAGCCCGTACAGGGACGATACGCAGTATTTT.

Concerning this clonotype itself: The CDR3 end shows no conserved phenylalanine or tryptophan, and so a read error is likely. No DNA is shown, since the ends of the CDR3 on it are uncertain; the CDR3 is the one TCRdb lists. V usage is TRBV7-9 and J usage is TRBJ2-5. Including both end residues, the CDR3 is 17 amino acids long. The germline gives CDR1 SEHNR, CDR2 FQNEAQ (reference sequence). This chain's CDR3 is CASSLYSGTYNEQYFGN.